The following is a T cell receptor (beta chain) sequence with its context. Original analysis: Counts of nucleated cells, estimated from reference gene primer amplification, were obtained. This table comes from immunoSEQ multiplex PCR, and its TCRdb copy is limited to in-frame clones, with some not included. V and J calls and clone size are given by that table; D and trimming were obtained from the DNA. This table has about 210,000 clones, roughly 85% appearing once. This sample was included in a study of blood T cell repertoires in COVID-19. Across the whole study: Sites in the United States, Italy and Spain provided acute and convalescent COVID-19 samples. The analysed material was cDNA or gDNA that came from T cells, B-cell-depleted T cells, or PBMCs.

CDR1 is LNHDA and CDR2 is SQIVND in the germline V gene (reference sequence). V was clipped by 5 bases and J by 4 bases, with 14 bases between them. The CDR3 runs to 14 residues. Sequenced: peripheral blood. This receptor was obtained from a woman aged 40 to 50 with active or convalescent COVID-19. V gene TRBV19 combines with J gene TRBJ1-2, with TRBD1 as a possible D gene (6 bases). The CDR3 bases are TGTGCCAGTAGTTCCGGTCCAGGGGTCTATGGCTACACCTTC. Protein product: CASSSGPGVYGYTF. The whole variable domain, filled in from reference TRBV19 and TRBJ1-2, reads DGGITQSPKYLFRKEGQNVTLSCEQNLNHDAMYWYRQDPGQGLRLIYYSQIVNDFQKGDIAEGYSVSREKKESFPLTVTSAQKNPTAFYLCASSSGPGVYGYTFGSGTRLTVV.